One sample yielded the 11 T cell receptor beta chains listed below, sequenced in a study of Tregs in tolerant kidney transplant recipients. Data came from immunoSEQ multiplex PCR; TCRdb stores just in-frame clones and leaves some out. The table has 200,000 to 300,000 clones, around 81% seen once; the top ten hold over 0.5%. The sample comprised CD4+ T cells from blood. These receptors all come from a human donor in good health.

This clone was counted only a few times. The chain is built from TRBV21-1 and TRBJ2-7; the table names TRBD1, a call not compared with the DNA. TRBV21-1 is a listed pseudogene. This CDR3 region has 11 residues. DNA of the CDR3: TGTGCCAGCAGCCCAACCTACGAGCAGTACTTC. Protein product: CASSPTYEQYF.

The chain uses TRBV9 and TRBJ2-1; 7 nucleotides align to TRBD2. The CDR3 spans 15 residues. CDR1 and CDR2 (germline): SGDLS, YYNGEE. J was trimmed by 4 bases and V by 8 bases; bases with no gene match: 12. In DNA form, the CDR3 reads TGTGCCAGTTCCCCCCGGGGGGTCATATACAATGAGCAGTTCTTC. It is translated as CASSPRGVIYNEQFF.

The V call is TRBV5-1, the J call TRBJ2-6, with 7 bases that match TRBD1. J gave up 0 bases and V 4 bases, and 4 bases lay outside the gene matches. This CDR3 contains 16 residues. Germline V gene sequence: CDR1 SGHRS, CDR2 YFSETQ. For the CDR3, the DNA is TGCGCCAGCAGCCCGGACAGGCGCTCTGGGGCCAACGTCCTGACTTTC. It is translated as CASSPDRRSGANVLTF. Using reference TRBV5-1 and TRBJ2-6 for the parts outside the CDR3, the full variable domain is KAGVTQTPRYLIKTRGQQVTLSCSPISGHRSVSWYQQTPGQGLQFLFEYFSETQRNKGNFPGRFSGRQFSNSRSEMNVSTLELGDSALYLCASSPDRRSGANVLTFGAGSRLTVL.

The chain couples TRBV19 to TRBJ1-3; 9 bases align to TRBD1. Germline V gives CDR1 LNHDA, CDR2 SQIVND (reference sequence). The CDR3 length is 16 residues. Germline trimming cut 6 bases from V and 7 bases from J; bases unmatched to any gene: 13. The CDR3 spells CASSLSPGTGLNTIYF. The CDR3 DNA reads as TGTGCCAGTAGCCTATCACCCGGGACAGGGCTTAACACCATATATTTT.

This sequence joins TRBV7-9 and TRBJ2-5, with 9 bases aligning to TRBD1. The V and J ends lost 2 bases and 11 bases, in that order; junction bases with no gene match: 18. Germline CDR1 and CDR2: SEHNR and FQNEAQ (reference sequence). The CDR3 length is 17 residues. The CDR3 protein is CASSLIGQGQGPGQQYF. CDR3 nucleotides: TGTGCCAGCAGCTTAATCGGCCAGGGACAGGGTCCTGGTCAGCAGTACTTC.

This clone was counted a few times. The chain combines TRBV5-6 with TRBJ2-3, with TRBD2 matching over 14 bases. The germline V gene has CDR1 SGHDT and CDR2 YYEEEE. This CDR3 has 17 residues. The V and J ends lost 4 bases and 4 bases, in that order; junction bases with no gene match: 8. Here the CDR3 DNA reads TGTGCCAGCAGCCCGGGACTAGCGGGAGATAAGGCAGATACGCAGTATTTT. This encodes CASSPGLAGDKADTQYF.

In nucleotides, the CDR3 is TGTGCCAGCAAAGACAGGGTCTGGCCCCAGCATTTT. This gives the protein CASKDRVWPQHF. V is TRBV21-1 and J is TRBJ1-5; TRBD1, the D gene given by the table, was not confirmed from the DNA. TRBV21-1 is a pseudogene locus. This CDR3 has 12 residues.

Worth noting for this clone: Germline and junction disagree at one end, which may indicate a read error. V gene TRBV30 combines with J gene TRBJ2-1; D gene ambiguous. There are 11 residues in the CDR3. Germline V CDR1 and CDR2: GTSNPN, SVGIG (reference sequence). The CDR3: CASEAYDEQFF. As DNA, the CDR3 is TGTGCCTCCGAGGCCTACGATGAGCAGTTCTTC. The variable domain in full, completed from reference TRBV30 and TRBJ2-1, reads SQTIHQWPATLVQPVGSPLSLECTVEGTSNPNLYWYRQAAGRGLQLLFYSVGIGQISSEVPQNLSASRPQDRQFILSSKKLLLSDSGFYLCASEAYDEQFFGPGTRLTVL.

There are a few counts of this clone. V and J are TRBV2 and TRBJ1-5; 8 nucleotides match TRBD1. Germline V CDR1 and CDR2: SNHLY, FYNNEI. This CDR3 has 16 residues. V gave up 1 base and J gave up 0 bases; unmatched junction bases: 2. This CDR3 reads CASSEGTGYSNQPQHF. DNA of the CDR3: TGTGCCAGCAGTGAAGGGACAGGGTATAGCAATCAGCCCCAGCATTTT.

This clone was observed a single time. The chain combines TRBV5-6 with TRBJ1-3; 9 nucleotides match TRBD1. This CDR3 is 15 amino acids long. The junction had 6 bases not matched to a gene; V was cut back by 3 bases and J by 5 bases. Germline CDR1 reads SGHDT; CDR2 reads YYEEEE. In DNA form, the CDR3 reads TGTGCCAGCAGCTCGCGACAGGGGGGGAGAAACACCATATATTTT. This gives the protein CASSSRQGGRNTIYF.

This clone was observed a single time. This CDR3 reads CASSQGDSRNQPQHF. DNA of the CDR3: TGCGCCAGCAGCCAAGGGGACAGTCGCAATCAGCCCCAGCATTTT. The chain has TRBV4-1 and TRBJ1-5, with TRBD1 matching over 7 bases. In germline, CDR1 is MGHRA, CDR2 YSYEKL. V trimming: 1 base; J trimming: 2 bases; junction bases outside the gene matches: 2. The CDR3 is 15 amino acids.